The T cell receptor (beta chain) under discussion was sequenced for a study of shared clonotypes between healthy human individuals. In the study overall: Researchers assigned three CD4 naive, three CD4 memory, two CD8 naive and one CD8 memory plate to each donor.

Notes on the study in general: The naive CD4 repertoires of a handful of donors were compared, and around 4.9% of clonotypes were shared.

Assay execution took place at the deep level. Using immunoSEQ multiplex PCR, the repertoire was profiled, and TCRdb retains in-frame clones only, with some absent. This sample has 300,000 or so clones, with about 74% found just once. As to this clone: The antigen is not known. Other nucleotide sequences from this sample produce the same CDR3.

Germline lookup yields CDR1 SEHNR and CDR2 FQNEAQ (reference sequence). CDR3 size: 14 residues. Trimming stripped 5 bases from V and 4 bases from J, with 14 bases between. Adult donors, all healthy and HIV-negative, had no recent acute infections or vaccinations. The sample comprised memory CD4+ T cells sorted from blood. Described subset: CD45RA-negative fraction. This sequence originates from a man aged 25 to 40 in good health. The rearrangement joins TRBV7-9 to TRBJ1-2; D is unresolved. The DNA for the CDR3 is TGTGCCAGCAGCCACCCCGGGGTCCCCTATGGCTACACCTTC. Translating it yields CASSHPGVPYGYTF.